The 5 T cell receptor beta chains below were found in one sample sequenced in a study of T cell responses to AZD1222 COVID-19 vaccine. The table came from immunoSEQ multiplex PCR; TCRdb's copy has only in-frame clones and leaves some out. The data contain about 130,000 clones, 80% to 90% of them singletons. Specimen: peripheral blood, collected on day 0 of AZD1222 vaccination. These receptors all come from an adult in good health.

Remarks on this clone: Other DNA sequences in this sample translate to the same CDR3. The chain uses TRBV7-9 and TRBJ1-6, with D tentatively TRBD1 (6 bases). The CDR3 covers 14 residues. Germline V gene data show CDR1 as SEHNR and CDR2 as FQNEAQ (reference sequence). The germline V and J ends were trimmed by 7 bases and 5 bases, with 12 bases remaining between them. The CDR3 protein is CASTVTGNNSPLHF. CDR3 coding DNA: TGTGCCAGCACCGTAACAGGGAATAATTCACCCCTCCACTTT. The whole variable domain, remainder taken from reference TRBV7-9 and TRBJ1-6, is DTGVSQNPRHKITKRGQNVTFRCDPISEHNRLYWYRQTLGQGPEFLTYFQNEAQLEKSRLLSDRFSAERPKGSFSTLEIQRTEQGDSAMYLCASTVTGNNSPLHFGNGTRLTVT.

This clone is a singleton in its sample. The genes are TRBV28 and TRBJ1-3, with D possibly matching TRBD1 (5 bases). Trimming took 3 bases from V and 4 from J, leaving 10 bases between them. The CDR3 contains 14 residues. Germline V gene lookup returns CDR1 MDHEN and CDR2 SYDVKM. The CDR3 reads CASSFRVIGNTIYF. CDR3 coding DNA: TGTGCCAGCAGTTTCAGGGTGATAGGAAACACCATATATTTT. The full variable domain, with the rest looked up from reference TRBV28 and TRBJ1-3, is DVKVTQSSRYLVKRTGEKVFLECVQDMDHENMFWYRQDPGLGLRLIYFSYDVKMKEKGDIPEGYSVSREKKERFSLILESASTNQTSMYLCASSFRVIGNTIYFGEGSWLTVV.

J is TRBJ2-2 and V is TRBV7-8; D not certain. The V gene lost 2 bases and the J gene lost 3 bases, with 4 bases spanning the gap. Germline CDR1 SGHVS, CDR2 FQNEAQ. The CDR3 has 13 residues. The CDR3 coding sequence is TGTGCCAGCAGCTTACAGCACACCGGGGAGCTGTTTTTT. Its translation is CASSLQHTGELFF. The full variable domain, completed using reference TRBV7-8 and TRBJ2-2, is GAGVSQSPRYKVAKRGQDVALRCDPISGHVSLFWYQQALGQGPEFLTYFQNEAQLDKSGLPSDRFFAERPEGSVSTLKIQRTQQEDSAVYLCASSLQHTGELFFGEGSRLTVL.

The chain uses TRBV2 and TRBJ1-3; D is unresolved. The CDR3 runs 13 residues. CDR1 SNHLY and CDR2 FYNNEI come from the germline V gene. Trimming removed 8 bases from V and 7 bases from J, with 15 bases in between. CDR3 bases: TGTGCCAGCCGGCCGGAGCGCCGGAACACCATATATTTT. The encoded protein is CASRPERRNTIYF.

In this sample, this clone turned up a few times. The rearrangement joins TRBV5-4 to TRBJ2-3; D is tentatively TRBD1 or TRBD2 (5 bases each). Looked up from germline, CDR1 is SGHNT and CDR2 is YYREEE (reference sequence). The CDR3 extends over 14 amino acids. Trimming stripped 3 bases from V and 9 bases from J, with 17 bases between. CDR3 loop: CASSSPGRVETQYF. The CDR3 bases are TGTGCCAGCAGCTCTCCAGGGCGGGTTGAAACGCAGTATTTT.